This TCR beta chain came from a study of shared clonotypes between healthy human individuals. Notes on the study in general: The study found lower generation probabilities in non-shared clonotypes than in those shared by all four donors.

Naive CD8 populations comprised CD45RO-negative cells positively selected for CCR7, excluding terminally differentiated effector memory CD45RA+ cells. Recent vaccinations or acute infections were absent in the healthy HIV-negative adult donors. This clone was detected once. The target antigen is unknown. The CDR3 is 14 amino acids. Germline CDR1 SGHVS, CDR2 FQNEAQ. The V and J ends lost 6 bases and 0 bases respectively, with 12 bases between them. Profiled with immunoSEQ multiplex PCR; TCRdb holds only in-frame clones, not every one. The sample carries about 1,800,000 clones, around 96% recorded once. The TCR was taken from a man aged 18 to 30 in good health. The V call is TRBV7-8, the J call TRBJ2-7; D is unclear. Sample: naive CD8+ T cells sorted from blood. The CDR3: CASSGPLSSYEQYF. The CDR3 DNA follows: TGTGCCAGCAGTGGGCCGCTAAGCTCCTACGAGCAGTACTTC.